This is a list of T cell receptor beta chains from one sample in a study of cytomegalovirus exposure and HLA in healthy donors. The repertoire was sequenced with immunoSEQ multiplex PCR; TCRdb's copy has only in-frame clones and lacks some. The sample yields 100,000 to 150,000 clones, around 77% seen once. Sequenced material: PBMCs. Receptors originate from a male donor in good health and CMV-seropositive. Both conserved end residues are part of each CDR3. Each record gives: J gene, V gene, CDR3 protein.

>TRBJ1-1|TRBV5-1
CASSPTVMNTEAFF
>TRBJ2-7|TRBV18
CASSPTVGNEQYF
>TRBJ1-2|TRBV9
CASSATGVDGYTF
>TRBJ2-7|TRBV2
CASMKEGALYEQYF
>TRBJ1-2|TRBV5-1
CASSLEGHPNYGYTF
>TRBJ1-4|TRBV5-4
CASSLDRRDEKLFF
>TRBJ2-7|TRBV9
CASSREILSYEQYF
>TRBJ2-1|TRBV6-4
CASSDSGGPVDNEQFF
>TRBJ1-1|TRBV7-9
CASSPVPGLGEAFF
>TRBJ2-5|TRBV6-1
CASISGRRAQETQYF
>TRBJ2-5|TRBV5-6
CASSSLETQYF
>TRBJ1-2|TRBV27
CASAPEGTINYGYTF
>TRBJ1-1|TRBV7-2
CASSPRQDLNTEAFF
>TRBJ1-1|TRBV28
CASSLRTALGASF
>TRBJ1-5|TRBV6-1
CASSEARLYSNQPQHF
>TRBJ2-2|TRBV4-1
CASSHSGDYTGELFF
>TRBJ1-2|TRBV19
CASIPQASGGNYGYTF
>TRBJ2-1|TRBV7-9
CASSLVGIEGNEQFF
>TRBJ2-3|TRBV5-1
CASSASGYSTDTQYF
>TRBJ2-5|TRBV2
CASKRARIQETQYF
>TRBJ2-3|TRBV6-5
CASSYAISTDTQYF
>TRBJ1-6|TRBV7-3
CASSSTGGLSPLHF
>TRBJ1-5|TRBV6-1
CASRRVGQPQHF
>TRBJ1-2|TRBV15
CATSRETMRAGGYTF
>TRBJ1-3|TRBV20-1
CSARIRNTIYF
>TRBJ2-5|TRBV6-1
CASKGRGWEETQYF
>TRBJ2-5|TRBV27
CASSLAPGAGGPKTQYF
>TRBJ1-1|TRBV5-1
CASSAGPLGQNTEAFF
>TRBJ1-4|TRBV7-9
CSSSLDAGAVDNEKLFF
>TRBJ1-5|TRBV19
CASSIASAFRGQPQHF
>TRBJ1-2|TRBV4-1
CASSQDRVGGYTF
>TRBJ2-4|TRBV29-1
CSVVRGQGSSKNSQYF
>TRBJ2-3|TRBV28
CASSPSGRATDTQYF
>TRBJ2-5|TRBV5-1
CASSSNRATQETQYF
>TRBJ2-7|TRBV5-4
CASSLASGENARHEQYF
>TRBJ2-1|TRBV29-1
CSVFEVGNEQFF
>TRBJ2-6|TRBV6-1
CASTRDSGANGLTF